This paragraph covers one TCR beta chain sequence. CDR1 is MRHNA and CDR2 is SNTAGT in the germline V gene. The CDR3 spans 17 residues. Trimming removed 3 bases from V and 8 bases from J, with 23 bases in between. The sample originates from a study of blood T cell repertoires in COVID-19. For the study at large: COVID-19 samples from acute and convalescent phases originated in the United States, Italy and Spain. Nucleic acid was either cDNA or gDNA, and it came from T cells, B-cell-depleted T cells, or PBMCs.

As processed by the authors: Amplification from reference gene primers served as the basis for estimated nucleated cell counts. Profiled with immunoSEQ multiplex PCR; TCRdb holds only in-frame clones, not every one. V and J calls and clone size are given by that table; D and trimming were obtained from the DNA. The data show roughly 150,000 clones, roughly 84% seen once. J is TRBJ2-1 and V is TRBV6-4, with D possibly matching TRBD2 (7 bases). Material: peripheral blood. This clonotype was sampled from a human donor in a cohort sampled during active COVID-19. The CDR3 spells CASSENAGAPLIDEQFF. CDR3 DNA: TGTGCCAGCAGTGAAAACGCGGGGGCCCCCTTGATCGATGAGCAGTTCTTC.